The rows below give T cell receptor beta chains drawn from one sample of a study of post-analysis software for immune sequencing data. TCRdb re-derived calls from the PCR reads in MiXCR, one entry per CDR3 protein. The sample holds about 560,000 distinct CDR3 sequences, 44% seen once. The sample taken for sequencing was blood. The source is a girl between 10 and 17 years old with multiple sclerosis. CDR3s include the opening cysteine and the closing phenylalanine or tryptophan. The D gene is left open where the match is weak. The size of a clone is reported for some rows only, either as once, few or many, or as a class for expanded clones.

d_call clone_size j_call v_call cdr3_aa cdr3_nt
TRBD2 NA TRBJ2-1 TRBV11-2 CASSAWTSGELNEQFF TGTGCCAGCAGCGCCTGGACTAGCGGGGAACTCAATGAGCAGTTCTTC
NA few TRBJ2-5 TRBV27 CASSGGGTQYF TGTGCCAGCAGTGGGGGTGGGACCCAGTACTTC
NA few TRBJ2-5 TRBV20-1 CSARDEGADQETQYF TGCAGTGCTAGAGATGAGGGCGCGGACCAAGAGACCCAGTACTTC
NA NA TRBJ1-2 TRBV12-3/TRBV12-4 CASSQTGGIYGYTF TGTGCCAGCAGTCAGACCGGGGGGATCTATGGCTACACCTTC
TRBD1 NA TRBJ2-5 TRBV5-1 CASSWRWTGTETQYF TGCGCCAGCAGCTGGAGGTGGACAGGGACGGAGACCCAGTACTTC
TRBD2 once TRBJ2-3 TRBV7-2 CAIPTSGRWDTQYF TGTGCCATACCGACTAGCGGGAGATGGGATACGCAGTATTTT
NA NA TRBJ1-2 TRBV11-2 CASSSWTEANYGYTF TGTGCCAGCAGCTCCTGGACAGAAGCTAACTATGGCTACACCTTC
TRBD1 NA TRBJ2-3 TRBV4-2 CASSHRRTGGADTRYF TGTGCCAGCAGCCACCGACGGACAGGGGGCGCAGATACGCGGTATTTT
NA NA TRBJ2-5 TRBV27 CASRGVVETQYF TGTGCCAGCAGGGGGGTAGTGGAGACCCAGTACTTC
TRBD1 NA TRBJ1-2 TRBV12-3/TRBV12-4 CASSTGTGAREGYTF TGTGCCAGCAGTACGGGTACAGGGGCGCGAGAAGGCTACACCTTC
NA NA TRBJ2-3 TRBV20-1 CSVERPTTDTQYF TGCAGTGTGGAGCGCCCTACCACAGATACGCAGTATTTT
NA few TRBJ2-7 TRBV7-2 CASSDPGLNQYEQYF TGTGCCAGCAGCGACCCGGGACTCAATCAATACGAGCAGTACTTC
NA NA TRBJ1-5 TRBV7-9 CASSSPQGNQPQHF TGTGCCAGCAGCTCCCCGCAGGGCAATCAGCCCCAGCATTTT
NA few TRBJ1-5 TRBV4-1 CASSPLPDRSASAQHF TGCGCCAGCAGCCCCCTCCCCGACAGGTCCGCCTCGGCCCAGCATTTT
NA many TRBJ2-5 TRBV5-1 CASSLELARLETQYF TGCGCCAGCAGCTTGGAACTGGCGAGGTTGGAGACCCAGTACTTC
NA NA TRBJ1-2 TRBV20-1 CSASSPYGYTF TGCAGTGCTAGTTCCCCATATGGCTACACCTTC
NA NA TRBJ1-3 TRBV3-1 CASSDGNTIYF TGTGCCAGCAGCGATGGAAACACCATATATTTT
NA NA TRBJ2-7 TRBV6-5 CASLFGYEQYF TGTGCCAGCCTGTTCGGTTACGAGCAGTACTTC
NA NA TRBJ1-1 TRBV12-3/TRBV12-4 CASSPGRDTEAFF TGTGCCAGCAGCCCTGGGAGGGACACTGAAGCTTTCTTT
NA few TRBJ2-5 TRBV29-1 CSVKFTGQPLGEQYF TGCAGCGTGAAATTTACAGGGCAGCCGCTTGGAGAGCAGTACTTC
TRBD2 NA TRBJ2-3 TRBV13 CASSLRLAGGIDTQYF TGTGCCAGCAGCTTGAGACTAGCGGGGGGGATCGATACGCAGTATTTT
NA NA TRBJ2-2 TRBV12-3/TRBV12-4 CASSFTGELFF TGTGCCAGCAGTTTTACCGGGGAGCTGTTTTTT
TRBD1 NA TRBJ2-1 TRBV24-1 CATSDPTGDPNEQFF TGTGCCACCAGTGATCCGACAGGGGATCCCAATGAGCAGTTCTTC
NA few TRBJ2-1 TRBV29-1 CSVEGDDREAYNEQFF TGCAGCGTTGAAGGGGATGACAGGGAGGCCTACAATGAGCAGTTCTTC